Listed below are T cell receptor beta chains from one sample, sequenced in a study of shared clonotypes between healthy human individuals. Assay: immunoSEQ multiplex PCR; the TCRdb copy retains only in-frame clones and omits some. This table has about 520,000 clones, around 95% appearing once. The sample consisted of naive CD4+ T cells sorted from blood. These receptors all come from a woman in her 30s in good health. The CDR3 runs from the conserved cysteine through the conserved F or W. The D gene is left open where the match is weak. Size is omitted from some rows. Given values are once, few, many or a class for expanded clones.

.	TRBV30	TRBD2	TRBJ2-7	TGTGCCTGGAGTGTACCGACGGGAGGGGGTGACTTC	CAWSVPTGGGDF
.	TRBV7-8	.	TRBJ2-7	TGTGCCAGCAGCTTAGTTAGGGGGTCCTACGAGCAGTACTTC	CASSLVRGSYEQYF
.	TRBV5-1	TRBD1	TRBJ2-5	TGCGCCAGCAGCTTGTATGGGGCCAGGGGGCAAGAGACCCAGTACTTC	CASSLYGARGQETQYF
.	TRBV7-9	.	TRBJ2-5	TGTGCCAGCAGCCCCGACAGGTCGCAAGAGATCCAGTACTTC	CASSPDRSQEIQYF
.	TRBV27	.	TRBJ2-7	TGTGCCAGCAGTCCTCGACAGGTTCCCTACGAGCAGTACTTC	CASSPRQVPYEQYF
.	TRBV18	TRBD2	TRBJ2-1	TGTGCCAGCTCACCGACTAGCGGGACCAATGAGCAGTTCTTC	CASSPTSGTNEQFF
.	TRBV28	.	TRBJ1-5	TGTGCCAGTACCTGGGGGGTCGGAGGCAATCAGCCCCAGCATTTT	CASTWGVGGNQPQHF
once	TRBV28	.	TRBJ2-3	TGTGCCAGCAGTTTATTAGCCCTAGCAGCTGATAAGGATACGCAGTATTTT	CASSLLALAADKDTQYF
.	TRBV7-9	TRBD1	TRBJ1-2	TGTGCCAGCAGCTTACAGGGGGACCTTCCTAACTATGGCTACACCTTC	CASSLQGDLPNYGYTF
once	TRBV29-1	.	TRBJ1-1	TGCAGCGTTGATATAGGACCCTCTAGGACTGAAGCTTTCTTT	CSVDIGPSRTEAFF
.	TRBV28	.	TRBJ1-2	TGTGCCAGCAGTGCAGGGGACTATGGCTACACCTTC	CASSAGDYGYTF
.	TRBV30	.	TRBJ2-5	TGTGCCTGGAGTGTGAACGGGAAAGAGACCCAGTACTTC	CAWSVNGKETQYF
.	TRBV28	TRBD1	TRBJ2-1	TGTGCCAGCAGGCGACCGTCCGGGACAGGGGGTCGCAATGAGCAGTTCTTC	CASRRPSGTGGRNEQFF
few	TRBV5-4	.	TRBJ2-7	TGTGCCAGCAGCTTGTGGGGGAACGAGCAGTACTTC	CASSLWGNEQYF
once	TRBV2	TRBD2	TRBJ2-4	TGTGCCAGCAGTGAAAGGGGCGGGAGGGGAGAAGCATCCAAAAACATTCAGTACTTC	CASSERGGRGEASKNIQYF
.	TRBV18	TRBD2	TRBJ2-7	TGTGCCAGCTCACCACGGGACCCTCGGGGGGGTCCCCACGAGCAGTACTTC	CASSPRDPRGGPHEQYF
.	TRBV7-6	.	TRBJ2-1	TGTGCCAGCAGCCTTGGCGGAAGGGCATACAATGAGCAGTTCTTC	CASSLGGRAYNEQFF
.	TRBV14	.	TRBJ2-7	TGTGCCAGCAGCCCAGGCTTTGGCGAGCAGTACTTC	CASSPGFGEQYF
.	TRBV11-2	.	TRBJ2-5	TGTGCCAGCAGTTCTATTGGGGGCTTTTCGGAGACCCAGTACTTC	CASSSIGGFSETQYF
.	TRBV9	.	TRBJ2-5	TGTGCCAGCAGCGTAGTGGGGGGAGCAAAAGAGACCCAGTACTTC	CASSVVGGAKETQYF
.	TRBV19	.	TRBJ1-2	TGTGCCAGTAGTTCGGGACACCTCCTCAAACGGGTCTATGGCTACACCTTC	CASSSGHLLKRVYGYTF
.	TRBV2	.	TRBJ1-2	TGTGCCAGCAGCGCCAGCCCCCCTCGGGGCTACACCTTC	CASSASPPRGYTF
.	TRBV5-1	TRBD2	TRBJ2-7	TGCGCCAGCAGCTTGACGGGAGGGGGAGTCTACGAGCAGTACTTC	CASSLTGGGVYEQYF
.	TRBV7-8	.	TRBJ1-5	TGTGCCAGCAGCAGGCGACAGATGGGGGGCAATCAGCCCCAGCATTTT	CASSRRQMGGNQPQHF
.	TRBV6-6	.	TRBJ2-5	TGTGCCAGCAGTTACTCCCTGGAGGCGCAAGAGACCCAGTACTTC	CASSYSLEAQETQYF
.	TRBV28	.	TRBJ1-2	TGTGCCAGCGTCCAGGGTGACTATGGCTACACCTTC	CASVQGDYGYTF
.	TRBV11-2	.	TRBJ2-1	TGTGCCAGCAGCTTATTAGAGTACCGGCAGTTCTTC	CASSLLEYRQFF
.	TRBV30	.	TRBJ1-3	TGTGCCTGGAGTGTCCGATTGAGGGAAGGCTCTGGAAACACCATATATTTT	CAWSVRLREGSGNTIYF
.	TRBV28	.	TRBJ2-5	TGTGCCAGCAGTTTCAGGGGCCCGGGGGAGACCCAGTACTTC	CASSFRGPGETQYF
.	TRBV10-1	TRBD2	TRBJ2-1	TGCGCCAGCAGTGCGACTAGCGGGGACTACAATGAGCAGTTCTTC	CASSATSGDYNEQFF
.	TRBV5-5	.	TRBJ1-4	TGTGCCAGCAGCCTAGGGACATCTGAAAAACTGTTTTTT	CASSLGTSEKLFF
once	TRBV28	.	TRBJ2-6	TGTGCCAGCAGTCCCACCTCGAGCACGGGGGCCAACGTCCTGACTTTC	CASSPTSSTGANVLTF
.	TRBV27	.	TRBJ2-7	TGTGCCAGCAGATACGAGGGGGTCGTAAAGTACTTC	CASRYEGVVKYF
.	TRBV5-4	TRBD2	TRBJ2-2	TGTGCCAGCAGCCCTCGGACTAGCGGGAAATACACCGGGGAGCTGTTTTTT	CASSPRTSGKYTGELFF
once	TRBV27	TRBD1	TRBJ1-1	TGTGCCAGCAGTTTTTCAGGGGGTACTGAAGCTTTCTTT	CASSFSGGTEAFF
once	TRBV7-6	TRBD1	TRBJ2-3	TGTGCCAGCAGTCACAGGGGGACAAGCACAGATACGCAGTATTTT	CASSHRGTSTDTQYF
.	TRBV4-2	TRBD2	TRBJ2-7	TGTGCCAGCAGCCAAGAGAGCCTAGCGGGAGGACTCACCTACGAGCAGTACTTC	CASSQESLAGGLTYEQYF
once	TRBV11-2	TRBD1	TRBJ1-1	TGTGCCAGCAGCGAGACAGGGATAGACGCTTTCTTT	CASSETGIDAFF
.	TRBV19	.	TRBJ1-2	TGTGCCAGTAGTACTGGGATGAATTTGGGCTACACCTTC	CASSTGMNLGYTF
once	TRBV27	.	TRBJ1-2	TGTGCCAGCAGTCCAAAGGGAAGGTACTATGGCTACACCTTC	CASSPKGRYYGYTF
.	TRBV6-1	.	TRBJ2-1	TGTGCCAGCAGTGAAGTATCCTACAATGAGCAGTTCTTC	CASSEVSYNEQFF
few	TRBV2	.	TRBJ1-5	TGTGCCAGCAGTGCCCTAGGAGTCGGCCAGCCCCAGCATTTT	CASSALGVGQPQHF
once	TRBV4-1	.	TRBJ2-7	TGCGCCAGCAGCCAAGACGGAGGGCGGGAGCAGTACTTC	CASSQDGGREQYF
.	TRBV5-1	.	TRBJ2-1	TGCGCCAGCAGCTTGAGGCAGGGGCCAGGGAATGAGCAGTTCTTC	CASSLRQGPGNEQFF
.	TRBV9	.	TRBJ1-2	TGTGCCAGCAGCGTAGCCTACGGGACGTCCAGTAACTATGGCTACACCTTC	CASSVAYGTSSNYGYTF
once	TRBV28	TRBD2	TRBJ2-5	TGTGCCAGCACCGAGGCCAGCGGGAGTCGAGAGACCCAGTACTTC	CASTEASGSRETQYF
.	TRBV28	TRBD1	TRBJ2-7	TGTGCCAGCACCACCACAGGGGGAGGCTCCTACGAGCAGTACTTC	CASTTTGGGSYEQYF
.	TRBV7-2	.	TRBJ1-5	TGTGCCAGCAGCTTACAACCTAATCAGCCCCAGCATTTT	CASSLQPNQPQHF
once	TRBV5-1	.	TRBJ1-2	TGCGCCAGCAGCTTGGAGGGGAGTGGCTACACCTTC	CASSLEGSGYTF
.	TRBV19	.	TRBJ2-5	TGTGCCAGTAGTATAGTAGGGCAGGGGAGAGAGACCCAGTACTTC	CASSIVGQGRETQYF
.	TRBV11-2	.	TRBJ1-1	TGTGCCAGCAGCTTTGCCCAAATTGGGACTGAAGCTTTCTTT	CASSFAQIGTEAFF
.	TRBV4-1	TRBD2	TRBJ2-6	TGCGCCAGCAGCCAAGAGCGGGGGTTCCTCTCCTCTGGGGCCAACGTCCTGACTTTC	CASSQERGFLSSGANVLTF
.	TRBV29-1	TRBD1	TRBJ1-1	TGCAGCGTTGGCCCCACAGGGGTCACTGAAGCTTTCTTT	CSVGPTGVTEAFF
.	TRBV6-1	.	TRBJ2-7	TGTGCCAGCAGTCGGCAGGGCGGCGAGCAGTACTTC	CASSRQGGEQYF
.	TRBV19	.	TRBJ2-6	TGTGCCAGTAGTCGGGATCCTCTTGGGGCCAACGTCCTGACTTTC	CASSRDPLGANVLTF
.	TRBV6-5	.	TRBJ2-5	TGTGCCAGCAGCTTCACCAGGTGGGGGCAAGAGACCCAGTACTTC	CASSFTRWGQETQYF
.	TRBV2	TRBD1	TRBJ2-7	TGTGCCAGCGGAGGACAGGCTAACTACGAGCAGTACTTC	CASGGQANYEQYF